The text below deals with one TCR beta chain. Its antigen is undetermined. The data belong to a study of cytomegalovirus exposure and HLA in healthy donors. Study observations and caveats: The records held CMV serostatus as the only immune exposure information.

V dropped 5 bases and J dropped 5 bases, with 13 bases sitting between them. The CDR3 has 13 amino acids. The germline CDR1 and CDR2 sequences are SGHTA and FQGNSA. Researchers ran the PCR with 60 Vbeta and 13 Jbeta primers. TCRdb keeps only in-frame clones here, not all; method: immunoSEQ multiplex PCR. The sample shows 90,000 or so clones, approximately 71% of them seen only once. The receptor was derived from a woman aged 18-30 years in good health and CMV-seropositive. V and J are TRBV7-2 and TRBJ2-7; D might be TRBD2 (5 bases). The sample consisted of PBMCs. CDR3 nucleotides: TGTGCCAGCAGCCCCACTAGAGTGAACGAGCAGTACTTC. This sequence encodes CASSPTRVNEQYF. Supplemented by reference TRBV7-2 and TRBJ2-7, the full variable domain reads GAGVSQSPSNKVTEKGKDVELRCDPISGHTALYWYRQSLGQGLEFLIYFQGNSAPDKSGLPSDRFSAERTGGSVSTLTIQRTQQEDSAVYLCASSPTRVNEQYFGPGTRLTVT.